This T cell receptor beta chain appears in the sequencing data of a study of shared clonotypes between healthy human individuals. Looking at the study overall: The donor group consisted of a couple of women and three men, aged 18 to 49.

Using immunoSEQ multiplex PCR, the repertoire was profiled, and TCRdb retains in-frame clones only, with some absent. Of 2 million to 2.5 million clones in the sample, roughly 93% are singletons; the top ten hold about 0.39%. V lost 6 bases, J lost 3 bases, and 17 bases lay in between. Looked up from germline, CDR1 is SQVTM and CDR2 is ANQGSEA. The CDR3 has 14 amino acids. As to this clone: Its cognate antigen is unknown.

Findings and limits, study-wide: Naive CD4 clonotypes overlapped across a few donors at roughly 5%. Richness estimates generally favored naive over memory subsets. How much donors shared clonotypes was expected to be affected by sequencing depth.

This chain uses TRBV29-1 with TRBJ1-1; D remains unclear. This receptor was identified in a man aged 18 to 29 in good health. Some clones in this sample may be carry-over from other donors' samples. What was sequenced was naive CD4+ T cells from PBMCs. The subset here: CD45RA+ positively selected. The CDR3 coding sequence is TGCAGCGTCTATAAAGGTGGAGATTACACTGAAGCTTTCTTT. Encoded protein: CSVYKGGDYTEAFF.